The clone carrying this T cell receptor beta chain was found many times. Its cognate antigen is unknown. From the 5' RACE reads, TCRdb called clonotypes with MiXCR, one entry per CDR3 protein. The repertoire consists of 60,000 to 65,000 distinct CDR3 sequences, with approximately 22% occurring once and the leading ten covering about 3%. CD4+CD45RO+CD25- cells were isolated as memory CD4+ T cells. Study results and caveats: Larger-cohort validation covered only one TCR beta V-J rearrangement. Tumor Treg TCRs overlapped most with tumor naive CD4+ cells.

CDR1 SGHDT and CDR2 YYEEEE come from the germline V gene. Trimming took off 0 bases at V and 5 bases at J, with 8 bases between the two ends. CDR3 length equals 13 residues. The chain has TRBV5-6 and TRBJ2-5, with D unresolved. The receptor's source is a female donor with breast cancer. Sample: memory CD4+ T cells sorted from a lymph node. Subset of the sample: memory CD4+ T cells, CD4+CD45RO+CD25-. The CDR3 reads CASSLALSETQYF. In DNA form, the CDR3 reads TGTGCCAGCAGCTTGGCACTGTCGGAGACCCAGTACTTC.